The clone carrying this TCR beta chain appeared a few times. Primed by a sample-barcoded 5' primer and a J-beta primer mix, a second PCR proceeded for about 7 to 11 cycles. Every molecule of cDNA carried a tag from a template-switch adaptor with 12 random nucleotides. TCRdb used MiXCR to reprocess the 5' RACE reads, holding one entry per CDR3 protein. The repertoire holds more than 500,000 distinct CDR3 sequences, with 25% to 30% as singletons. The data stem from a study of blood T cells in healthy people across ages. For the study at large: Template switching captured about one barcoded beta molecule per two T cells.

The V end was cut by 5 bases, the J end by 4 bases, with 11 bases between. Germline-derived CDR1 and CDR2 are SGHTA and FQGTGA. This CDR3 has 13 residues. The sequence was collected from a woman aged 70-85 years in good health. The chain carries TRBV7-3 and TRBJ1-1; D is unresolved. Sequenced sample: blood. The CDR3 DNA sequence: TGTGCCAGCAGCATAAGCCGCAGCACTGAAGCTTTCTTT. This encodes CASSISRSTEAFF.